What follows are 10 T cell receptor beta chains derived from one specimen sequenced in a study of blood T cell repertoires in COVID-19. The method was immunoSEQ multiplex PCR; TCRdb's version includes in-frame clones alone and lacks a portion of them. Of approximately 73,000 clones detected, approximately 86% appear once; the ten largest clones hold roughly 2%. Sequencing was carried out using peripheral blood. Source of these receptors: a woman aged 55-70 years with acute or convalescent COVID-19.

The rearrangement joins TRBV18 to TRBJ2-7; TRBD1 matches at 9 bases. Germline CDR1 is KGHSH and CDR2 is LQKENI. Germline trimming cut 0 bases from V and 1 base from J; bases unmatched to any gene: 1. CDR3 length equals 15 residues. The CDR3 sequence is CASSPPGQGSYEQYF. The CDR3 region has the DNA TGTGCCAGCTCACCACCGGGACAGGGATCCTACGAGCAGTACTTC.

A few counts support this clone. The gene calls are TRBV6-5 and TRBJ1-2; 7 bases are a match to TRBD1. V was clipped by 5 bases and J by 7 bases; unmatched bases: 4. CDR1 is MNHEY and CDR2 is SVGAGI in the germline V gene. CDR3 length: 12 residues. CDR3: CASSHRQGGYTF. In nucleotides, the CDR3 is TGTGCCAGCAGTCATAGACAGGGTGGCTACACCTTC.

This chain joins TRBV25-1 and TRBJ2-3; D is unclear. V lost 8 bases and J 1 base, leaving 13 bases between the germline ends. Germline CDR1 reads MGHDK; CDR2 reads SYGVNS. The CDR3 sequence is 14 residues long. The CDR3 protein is CASSRRHGTDTQYF. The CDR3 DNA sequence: TGTGCCAGCTCTAGGCGGCATGGCACAGATACGCAGTATTTT.

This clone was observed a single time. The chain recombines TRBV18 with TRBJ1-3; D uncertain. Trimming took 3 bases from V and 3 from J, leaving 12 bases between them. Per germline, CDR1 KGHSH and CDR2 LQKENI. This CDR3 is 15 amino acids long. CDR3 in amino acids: CASSPSSGFGNTIYF. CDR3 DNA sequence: TGTGCCAGCTCACCCTCGTCGGGGTTTGGAAACACCATATATTTT.

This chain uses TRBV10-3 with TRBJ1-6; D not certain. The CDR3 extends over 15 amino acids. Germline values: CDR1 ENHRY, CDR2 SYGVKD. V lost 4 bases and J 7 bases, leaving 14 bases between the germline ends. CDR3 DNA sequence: TGTGCCATCAGTGGACAAGGAGGCGTCAATTCACCCCTCCACTTT. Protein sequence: CAISGQGGVNSPLHF.

The CDR3 loop is CASSARGLKEETQYF. The CDR3 nucleotides are TGTGCCAGCAGCGCCAGGGGGCTAAAAGAAGAGACCCAGTACTTC. V is TRBV9 and J is TRBJ2-5; 8 bases map to TRBD1. After removal of 3 bases from V and 3 bases from J, the junction contained 7 bases not matched to a gene. The CDR3 is 15 residues long. Looked up from germline, CDR1 is SGDLS and CDR2 is YYNGEE. The complete variable domain, with remaining parts taken from reference TRBV9 and TRBJ2-5, reads DSGVTQTPKHLITATGQRVTLRCSPRSGDLSVYWYQQSLDQGLQFLIQYYNGEERAKGNILERFSAQQFPDLHSELNLSSLELGDSALYFCASSARGLKEETQYFGPGTRLLVL.

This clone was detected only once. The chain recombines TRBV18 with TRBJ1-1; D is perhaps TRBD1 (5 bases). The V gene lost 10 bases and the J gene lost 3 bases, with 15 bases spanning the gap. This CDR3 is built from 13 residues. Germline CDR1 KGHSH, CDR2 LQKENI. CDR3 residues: CATAGRPDTEAFF. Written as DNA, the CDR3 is TGTGCCACCGCGGGACGGCCGGACACTGAAGCTTTCTTT.

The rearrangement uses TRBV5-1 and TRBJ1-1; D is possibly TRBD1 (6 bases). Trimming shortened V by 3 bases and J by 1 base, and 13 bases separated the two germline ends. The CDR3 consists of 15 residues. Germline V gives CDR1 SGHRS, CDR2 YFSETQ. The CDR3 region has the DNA TGCGCCAGCAGCTATGCCGGGACACCGAACACTGAAGCTTTCTTT. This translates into CASSYAGTPNTEAFF.

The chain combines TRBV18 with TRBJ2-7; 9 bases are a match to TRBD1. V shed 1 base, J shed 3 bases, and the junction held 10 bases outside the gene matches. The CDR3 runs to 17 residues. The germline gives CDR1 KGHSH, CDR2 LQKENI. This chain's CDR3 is CASSPQYGTGIIYEQYF. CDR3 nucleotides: TGTGCCAGCTCACCACAGTACGGGACAGGGATAATCTACGAGCAGTACTTC.

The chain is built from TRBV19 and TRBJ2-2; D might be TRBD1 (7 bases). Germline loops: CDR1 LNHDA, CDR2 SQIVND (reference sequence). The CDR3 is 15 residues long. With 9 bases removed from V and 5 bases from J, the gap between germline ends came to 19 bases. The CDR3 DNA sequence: TGTGCCAGCAGGGGGGACAGCCTGGGAACCGGGGAGCTGTTTTTT. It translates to CASRGDSLGTGELFF.